The entry below gives a single TCR beta chain sequence along with its context. Its specificity is not known. Samples: about 28 days before transplant, then days 30, 100 and 180 after. Data came from immunoSEQ multiplex PCR; TCRdb stores just in-frame clones and leaves some out. The data show 11,000 to 15,000 clones, with over 85% seen just once and approximately 4.9% held by the top ten. CDR3 length: 14 amino acids. V lost 6 bases and J 1 base, leaving 12 bases between the germline ends. Germline V CDR1 and CDR2: SNHLY, FYNNEI. This entry is derived from a study of T cell clonotyping in hematopoietic cell transplantation. Overall study findings and caveats: CD4 and CD8 repertoire contributions could not be separated without sorting. Pathologically expanded recipient clonotypes increased progressively from day 30 to day 180 as diversity fell.

The receptor was derived from a male patient over 55 who had an allogeneic stem cell transplant from an unrelated donor, so the T cells may come from the graft donor. Some clones in this sample may be carry-over from other donors' samples. The chain is built from TRBV2 and TRBJ1-1; TRBD1 might be the D (5 bases). Sequencing was performed on PBMCs, taken 30 days after allogeneic stem cell transplant. CDR3 bases: TGTGCCAGCAGCGCCGGGACCGCGAACACTGAAGCTTTCTTT. Translating it yields CASSAGTANTEAFF.